These 11 T cell receptor beta chains were sequenced from one sample in a study of shared clonotypes between healthy human individuals. This table comes from immunoSEQ multiplex PCR, and its TCRdb copy is limited to in-frame clones, with some not included. This sample has over 2 million clones, with 85% to 95% found just once. Specimen: naive CD4+ T cells from PBMCs. The subset: CD45RA+ positively selected. Receptor source: a man between 18 and 29 years old in good health. Some clones in this sample may be carry-over from other donors' samples.

The CDR3, as DNA: TGTGCCAGCAGCTTAGTAGGTCTAGCGACCTACGAGCAGTACTTC. It specifies CASSLVGLATYEQYF. The gene calls are TRBV7-2 and TRBJ2-7; D possibly corresponds to TRBD2 (6 bases). Trimming stripped 1 base from V and 2 bases from J, with 12 bases between. This CDR3 is built from 15 residues. The germline CDR1 and CDR2 sequences are SGHTA and FQGNSA.

This chain's CDR3 is CASSKALQLRTDTEAFF. DNA of the CDR3: TGTGCCAGCAGCAAAGCGCTCCAACTGCGAACGGACACTGAAGCTTTCTTT. The chain joins TRBV21-1 to TRBJ1-1. TRBV21-1 is recorded as a pseudogene. The CDR3 sequence is 17 residues long.

The V gene is TRBV25-1, the J gene TRBJ1-1; 7 nucleotides match TRBD1. The V gene end was trimmed by 4 bases and the J gene end by 2 bases; junction bases not matched to a gene: 10. Germline-derived CDR1 and CDR2 are MGHDK and SYGVNS. CDR3 length equals 16 residues. The CDR3 loop is CASSGEWGTANTEAFF. The CDR3 DNA is TGTGCCAGCAGTGGTGAGTGGGGGACAGCAAACACTGAAGCTTTCTTT.

This clone was counted only a few times. The chain carries TRBV2 and TRBJ2-5; D is undetermined. CDR1 SNHLY and CDR2 FYNNEI come from the germline V gene. Trimming pared 8 bases from V and 5 bases from J, leaving 15 bases between. CDR3 size: 13 residues. CDR3 DNA: TGTGCCAGCGGCAGGAATTCCATGGAGACCCAGTACTTC. This encodes CASGRNSMETQYF.

The chain combines TRBV28 with TRBJ1-2; 7 bases map to TRBD1. Germline lookup yields CDR1 MDHEN and CDR2 SYDVKM. The CDR3 has 15 amino acids. The junction had 7 bases not matched to a gene; V was cut back by 3 bases and J by 3 bases. The CDR3 sequence is CASSFQTGPYYGYTF. CDR3 bases: TGTGCCAGCAGTTTCCAGACAGGGCCCTACTATGGCTACACCTTC.

J is TRBJ2-1 and V is TRBV11-2, with no clear D. CDR3 length: 18 amino acids. Germline V gene lookup returns CDR1 SGHAT and CDR2 FQNNGV. V lost 4 bases to trimming and J lost 5 bases, with 24 bases between them. CDR3 bases: TGTGCCAGCAGCTCGCTTCTTTGGCGTTCGGGCTCAAACAATGAGCAGTTCTTC. Translation: CASSSLLWRSGSNNEQFF.

Worth noting for this clone: The sample contains more than one DNA sequence encoding this CDR3. The rearrangement joins TRBV11-2 to TRBJ2-1; D is uncertain. This CDR3 is built from 14 residues. The germline gives CDR1 SGHAT, CDR2 FQNNGV. Deletions cut 5 bases from V and 0 bases from J, with 8 bases between. Here the CDR3 reads CASSVRSSYNEQFF. DNA for the CDR3: TGTGCCAGCAGCGTCCGGAGCTCCTACAATGAGCAGTTCTTC.

The chain couples TRBV5-4 to TRBJ1-1; D is ambiguous. Per germline, CDR1 SGHNT and CDR2 YYREEE (reference sequence). The CDR3 is 13 amino acids. Trimming left V 4 bases short and J 3 bases short, with 10 bases between. The CDR3 nucleotides are TGTGCCAGCAGCAAACGACGGGACACTGAAGCTTTCTTT. As protein: CASSKRRDTEAFF.

The chain recombines TRBV9 with TRBJ2-2, with 7 bases lining up with TRBD2. Germline CDR1 SGDLS, CDR2 YYNGEE. This CDR3 contains 16 residues. V was pared by 4 bases and J by 1 base, with 7 bases of the junction left unmatched. The CDR3 sequence: CASSPSLAENTGELFF. The CDR3 DNA reads as TGTGCCAGCAGCCCGAGTCTAGCGGAGAACACCGGGGAGCTGTTTTTT.

The chain has TRBV14 and TRBJ2-1, with 8 bases aligning to TRBD2. V lost 4 bases to trimming and J lost 2 bases; unmatched junction nucleotides: 19. The CDR3 extends over 20 amino acids. Germline values: CDR1 SGHDN, CDR2 FVKESK. The CDR3 sequence is CASSRRIGLAPKRPYNEQFF. CDR3 bases: TGTGCCAGCAGCCGGCGTATAGGACTAGCCCCTAAGCGCCCCTACAATGAGCAGTTCTTC.

The chain carries TRBV5-1 and TRBJ2-2; weak D call: TRBD1 (5 bases). The CDR3 length is 13 residues. CDR1 and CDR2 from the germline V gene are SGHRS and YFSETQ. V was clipped by 9 bases and J by 6 bases, with 15 bases between them. The CDR3 spells CATRESDAGELFF. CDR3 coding DNA: TGCGCCACCAGGGAATCAGACGCCGGGGAGCTGTTTTTT.